The 13 T cell receptor beta chains in this list originate from one sample, sequenced in a study of shared T cell receptors in the human thymus. Data came from immunoSEQ multiplex PCR; TCRdb stores just in-frame clones and leaves some out. The data contain 500,000 to 850,000 clones, around 87% of them singletons. This same sample was also taken into another study, of human thymus T cells.

The sample comprised thymocytes. These receptors all come from a boy under two years old with a congenital heart defect.

The chain recombines TRBV7-2 with TRBJ1-5; 8 nucleotides line up with TRBD1. This CDR3 has 15 residues. The trim removed 5 bases at V and 4 bases at J, leaving 7 bases unmatched. Germline-derived CDR1 and CDR2 are SGHTA and FQGNSA. This CDR3 is CASSKEDRANQPQHF. The CDR3 DNA reads TGTGCCAGCAGCAAGGAGGACAGGGCGAATCAGCCCCAGCATTTT.

The chain uses TRBV7-2 and TRBJ2-1; tentative D call: TRBD2 (6 bases). CDR1 is SGHTA and CDR2 is FQGNSA in the germline V gene. Trimming took off 0 bases at V and 5 bases at J, with 14 bases between the two ends. CDR3 length equals 16 residues. The CDR3 sequence: CASSLALNGGDNEQFF. The CDR3 region has the DNA TGTGCCAGCAGCTTAGCGCTTAACGGGGGAGACAATGAGCAGTTCTTC. The entire variable domain, with the rest obtained from reference TRBV7-2 and TRBJ2-1, is as follows: GAGVSQSPSNKVTEKGKDVELRCDPISGHTALYWYRQSLGQGLEFLIYFQGNSAPDKSGLPSDRFSAERTGGSVSTLTIQRTQQEDSAVYLCASSLALNGGDNEQFFGPGTRLTVL.

The chain carries TRBV19 and TRBJ1-5, with D hard to call. The CDR3 length is 19 residues. The germline V and J ends were trimmed by 5 bases and 0 bases, with 23 bases remaining between them. Germline assignment: CDR1 LNHDA and CDR2 SQIVND (reference sequence). CDR3 in amino acids: CASSSPSRERAYSNQPQHF. DNA for the CDR3: TGTGCCAGTAGTTCACCCTCACGAGAGCGTGCATATAGCAATCAGCCCCAGCATTTT.

J is TRBJ2-7 and V is TRBV6-5; 13 bases are shared with TRBD2. V lost 8 bases, J lost 8 bases, and 9 bases stayed unmatched. The CDR3 consists of 14 residues. Looked up from germline, CDR1 is MNHEY and CDR2 is SVGAGI. CDR3 residues: CASSGRLAGGQQYF. CDR3 sequence (DNA): TGTGCCAGCTCGGGGCGACTAGCGGGGGGACAGCAGTACTTC.

This rearrangement joins TRBV14 to TRBJ1-6; TRBD1 matches at 8 bases. V lost 2 bases, J lost 11 bases, and 14 bases stayed unmatched. Germline CDR1 SGHDN, CDR2 FVKESK. CDR3 size: 17 residues. The CDR3 DNA follows: TGTGCCAGCAGCCAAAATGGACAGGGCGCGAAATGGCCACCCCTCCACTTT. Its protein is CASSQNGQGAKWPPLHF.

The V call is TRBV29-1, the J call TRBJ1-3; possibly TRBD1 for D (5 bases). Germline assignment: CDR1 SQVTM and CDR2 ANQGSEA. This CDR3 is 17 amino acids long. V lost 7 bases and J 3 bases, leaving 25 bases between the germline ends. CDR3: CSARSRTQGLNGNTIYF. CDR3 bases: TGCAGCGCCCGATCCCGTACGCAGGGATTGAATGGAAACACCATATATTTT.

The chain uses TRBV30 and TRBJ1-4; tentative D call: TRBD1 (5 bases). From germline, CDR1 is GTSNPN and CDR2 SVGIG (reference sequence). The CDR3 extends over 16 amino acids. With 3 bases removed from V and 6 bases from J, the gap between germline ends came to 20 bases. The CDR3 sequence: CAWRVDSAGYYEKLFF. CDR3 DNA: TGTGCCTGGAGGGTCGACAGCGCAGGGTATTATGAAAAACTGTTTTTT.

This clone was seen a single time. The rearrangement uses TRBV4-3 and TRBJ1-1; D not resolved. This CDR3 is 16 amino acids long. Germline lookup yields CDR1 LGHNA and CDR2 YSLEER. The ends were cut back, 2 bases at V and 1 base at J, with 14 bases in the middle. The CDR3 spells CASSQRVEGGNTEAFF. The CDR3 bases are TGCGCCAGCAGCCAAAGGGTGGAGGGTGGGAACACTGAAGCTTTCTTT.

V is TRBV2 and J is TRBJ1-3, with no clear D. Germline assignment: CDR1 SNHLY and CDR2 FYNNEI. V lost 8 bases to trimming and J lost 4 bases, with 12 bases between them. The CDR3 contains 13 residues. The CDR3 region is CASSGGTGNTIYF. For the CDR3, the DNA is TGTGCCAGCTCGGGTGGTACCGGAAACACCATATATTTT.

The J gene is TRBJ2-1, the V gene TRBV4-3, with D perhaps matching TRBD2 (6 bases). The CDR3 is 14 residues long. CDR1 LGHNA and CDR2 YSLEER come from the germline V gene. Trimming took 0 bases from V and 8 from J, leaving 11 bases between them. CDR3 sequence reads: CASSQDGLKDEQFF. For the CDR3, the DNA is TGCGCCAGCAGCCAAGATGGACTAAAGGATGAGCAGTTCTTC.

The CDR3 DNA reads as TGCGCCAGCAGCTTGGAGGTGAGGAAGCCTGGAAACACCATATATTTT. Encoded protein: CASSLEVRKPGNTIYF. The chain has TRBV5-1 and TRBJ1-3; D is unresolved. The V gene lost 0 bases and the J gene lost 2 bases, with 12 bases spanning the gap. The germline CDR1 and CDR2 sequences are SGHRS and YFSETQ. The CDR3 covers 16 residues.

The chain uses TRBV18 and TRBJ2-5; 7 bases line up with TRBD1. This CDR3 spans 17 amino acids. Losses at the gene ends were 0 bases for V and 1 base for J; bases not matched to a gene: 8. Germline CDR1 and CDR2: KGHSH and LQKENI. CDR3 sequence: CASSPPSDREPQETQYF. Written as DNA, the CDR3 is TGTGCCAGCTCACCACCCTCAGACAGGGAGCCCCAAGAGACCCAGTACTTC. The full variable domain, in which reference TRBV18 and TRBJ2-5 provide the parts outside the CDR3, is NAGVMQNPRHLVRRRGQEARLRCSPMKGHSHVYWYRQLPEEGLKFMVYLQKENIIDESGMPKERFSAEFPKEGPSILRIQQVVRGDSAAYFCASSPPSDREPQETQYFGPGTRLLVL.

The rearrangement joins TRBV7-9 to TRBJ2-3; D perhaps matches TRBD2 (5 bases). Germline CDR1 reads SEHNR; CDR2 reads FQNEAQ (reference sequence). Trimming pared 1 base from V and 5 bases from J, leaving 7 bases between. This CDR3 contains 13 residues. The CDR3 is CASSLGREDTQYF. The CDR3 DNA reads TGTGCCAGCAGCTTAGGACGGGAAGATACGCAGTATTTT.